The 30 T cell receptor beta chains given below trace back to one sample, sequenced in a study of blood T cell repertoires in COVID-19. Sequencing used immunoSEQ multiplex PCR; TCRdb keeps in-frame clones, though not all of them. The table lists about 79,000 clones, approximately 90% of them singletons, with roughly 14% in the top ten. The sequenced sample was peripheral blood. Receptor source: a man aged 65 to 85 with active or convalescent COVID-19.

The chain uses TRBV4-1 and TRBJ1-6, with 7 nucleotides matching TRBD1. Looked up from germline, CDR1 is MGHRA and CDR2 is YSYEKL. The ends lost 0 bases at V and 7 bases at J; junction bases unmatched: 9. This CDR3 is 17 amino acids long. This CDR3 is CASSQDPLSGGNSPLHF. The DNA for the CDR3 is TGCGCCAGCAGCCAAGATCCCCTCTCAGGGGGGAATTCACCCCTCCACTTT.

The chain carries TRBV5-1 and TRBJ1-4; 9 bases align to TRBD1. This CDR3 has 17 amino acids. CDR1 and CDR2 (germline): SGHRS, YFSETQ. Unmatched junction bases numbered 8, after V lost 0 bases and J lost 5 bases. The DNA for the CDR3 is TGCGCCAGCAGCTTGGGTACTTTACAGGGGGCCAATGAAAAACTGTTTTTT. Its protein is CASSLGTLQGANEKLFF.

This rearrangement joins TRBV11-3 to TRBJ2-7; 10 bases agree with TRBD2. V was clipped by 0 bases and J by 2 bases; unmatched bases: 13. Germline-derived CDR1 and CDR2 are SGHNT and YENEEA. The CDR3 extends over 19 amino acids. CDR3 protein: CASSLDHGRTSGGTYEQYF. CDR3 nucleotide sequence: TGTGCCAGCAGCTTAGATCACGGACGGACTAGCGGAGGAACCTACGAGCAGTACTTC.

The rearrangement uses TRBV24-1 and TRBJ2-7; no clear D. Germline CDR1 KGHDR, CDR2 SFDVKD. V was pared by 5 bases and J by 7 bases, with 14 bases between. This CDR3 is 13 amino acids long. CDR3 DNA: TGTGCCACCAGTGCTCCCGGGTTGCGGGAGCAGTACTTC. Amino acids: CATSAPGLREQYF.

This chain joins TRBV6-6 and TRBJ1-6; TRBD1 is a possible D gene (5 bases). This CDR3 is 14 amino acids long. V shed 5 bases and J shed 8 bases, with 13 bases lying between them. Germline values: CDR1 MNHNY, CDR2 SVGAGI (reference sequence). Written as DNA, the CDR3 is TGTGCCAGCAGTGGACGATCGGGGGATTCACCCCTCCACTTT. Translation: CASSGRSGDSPLHF.

The chain combines TRBV9 with TRBJ2-1, with 11 bases lining up with TRBD2. Per the germline V gene, CDR1 is SGDLS and CDR2 is YYNGEE. The trim removed 3 bases at V and 5 bases at J, leaving 4 bases unmatched. CDR3 length: 15 amino acids. This CDR3 is CASSAGTSGNNEQFF. CDR3 DNA sequence: TGTGCCAGCAGCGCCGGGACTAGCGGAAACAATGAGCAGTTCTTC.

The CDR3 sequence: CASSPEALGNTGELFF. DNA for the CDR3: TGTGCCAGCAGCCCTGAGGCACTAGGGAACACCGGGGAGCTGTTTTTT. This chain joins TRBV6-2 or TRBV6-3 and TRBJ2-2; weak D call: TRBD2 (5 bases). The V end was cut by 6 bases, the J end by 1 base, with 15 bases between. Germline loops: CDR1 MNHEY, CDR2 SVGEGT. The CDR3 sequence is 16 residues long.

This clone was observed a few times. The chain employs TRBV29-1 and TRBJ2-1; D may be TRBD2 (6 bases). CDR1 and CDR2 (germline): SQVTM, ANQGSEA. Trimming pared 6 bases from V and 9 bases from J, leaving 24 bases between. This CDR3 comprises 15 residues. The CDR3 here is CSVPPPLLASGEQFF. The CDR3 nucleotides read TGCAGCGTCCCCCCCCCTTTACTAGCAAGCGGTGAGCAGTTCTTC.

This chain connects TRBV28 to TRBJ1-1; D not resolved. Germline CDR1 is MDHEN and CDR2 is SYDVKM. Trimming shortened V by 5 bases and J by 11 bases, and 15 bases separated the two germline ends. CDR3 length equals 12 residues. The CDR3 DNA sequence: TGTGCCAGCAGTCTCACTAATTTTGAGGCTTTCTTT. It specifies CASSLTNFEAFF.

V gene TRBV6-4 combines with J gene TRBJ2-5; no firm D call. Germline V gene sequence: CDR1 MRHNA, CDR2 SNTAGT. The CDR3 loop spans 13 amino acids. V gave up 5 bases and J gave up 3 bases, with 10 bases separating them. CDR3: CASSPCSKETQYF. In nucleotides, the CDR3 is TGTGCCAGCAGTCCCTGTAGCAAAGAGACCCAGTACTTC.

This clone was counted a few times. The V call is TRBV4-1, the J call TRBJ2-2, with a weak D call TRBD2 (5 bases). Germline V gives CDR1 MGHRA, CDR2 YSYEKL. Deletions cut 1 base from V and 0 bases from J, with 12 bases between. The CDR3 extends over 17 amino acids. The CDR3 here is CASSQGRMRANTGELFF. DNA of the CDR3: TGCGCCAGCAGCCAAGGACGTATGCGGGCGAACACCGGGGAGCTGTTTTTT.

The V call is TRBV7-3, the J call TRBJ2-1, with a weak D call TRBD2 (6 bases). This CDR3 contains 19 residues. V lost 0 bases to trimming and J lost 5 bases, with 23 bases between them. Germline V gene lookup returns CDR1 SGHTA and CDR2 FQGTGA. The CDR3 region has the DNA TGTGCCAGCAGCTTAACCCGACGATCGGGACTCCTCACGAACAATGAGCAGTTCTTC. This codes for CASSLTRRSGLLTNNEQFF.

The CDR3 DNA follows: TGTGCCTGGAGTGTACAGGCCTTTCACGGCTACACCTTC. Translation gives CAWSVQAFHGYTF. The chain has TRBV30 and TRBJ1-2, with D perhaps TRBD1 (5 bases). Germline V gives CDR1 GTSNPN, CDR2 SVGIG (reference sequence). The CDR3 runs to 13 residues. V was shortened by 0 bases and J by 8 bases, with 13 bases between the two germline ends.

The chain has TRBV5-1 and TRBJ2-1; possible D gene TRBD1, 6 bases. Germline V gene sequence: CDR1 SGHRS, CDR2 YFSETQ. Trimming cost V 2 bases and J 4 bases, with 13 bases left between them. The CDR3 is made up of 15 amino acids. The CDR3 protein is CASSLQGNGYNEQFF. CDR3 DNA: TGCGCCAGCAGCTTACAGGGTAACGGTTACAATGAGCAGTTCTTC.

This clone occurred many times. The chain joins TRBV3-1 (or the pseudogene TRBV3-2) to TRBJ1-1; D ambiguous. Germline V gene lookup returns CDR1 LGHDT and CDR2 YNNKEL (reference sequence). Trimming shortened V by 1 base and J by 0 bases, and 9 bases separated the two germline ends. The CDR3 extends over 15 amino acids. CDR3 residues: CASSQVGLLNTEAFF. Written as DNA, the CDR3 is TGTGCCAGCAGCCAAGTTGGGCTGCTGAACACTGAAGCTTTCTTT.

The genes are TRBV6-1 and TRBJ2-3; D possibly corresponds to TRBD2 (6 bases). Germline V gene data show CDR1 as MNHNS and CDR2 as SASEGT. The V end was cut by 4 bases, the J end by 3 bases, with 17 bases between. This CDR3 has 16 amino acids. The CDR3 region has the DNA TGTGCCAGCAGTGTGGGTGTTAGCGGAGTTACAGATACGCAGTATTTT. It translates to CASSVGVSGVTDTQYF.

The table lists this clone with a count of one. V is TRBV10-3 and J is TRBJ2-7, with TRBD2 as a possible D gene (6 bases). Germline values: CDR1 ENHRY, CDR2 SYGVKD. Trimming shortened V by 7 bases and J by 0 bases, and 10 bases separated the two germline ends. The CDR3 contains 13 residues. The chain's CDR3 is CAITSDSSYEQYF. As DNA, the CDR3 is TGTGCCATCACTAGCGACAGCTCCTACGAGCAGTACTTC.

The chain couples TRBV30 to TRBJ1-6; TRBD1 is a possible D gene (5 bases). CDR1 and CDR2 from the germline V gene are GTSNPN and SVGIG (reference sequence). V was trimmed by 5 bases and J by 10 bases, leaving 24 bases between them. The CDR3 sequence is 16 residues long. CDR3 residues: CAWGGLLGGIASPLHF. The DNA for the CDR3 is TGTGCCTGGGGAGGCCTCCTGGGGGGGATCGCCTCACCCCTCCACTTT. The whole variable domain, filled in from reference TRBV30 and TRBJ1-6, reads SQTIHQWPATLVQPVGSPLSLECTVEGTSNPNLYWYRQAAGRGLQLLFYSVGIGQISSEVPQNLSASRPQDRQFILSSKKLLLSDSGFYLCAWGGLLGGIASPLHFGNGTRLTVT.

The chain's CDR3 is CAWSVKSQSSRGNTGELFF. The CDR3 coding sequence is TGTGCCTGGAGTGTTAAATCTCAGAGCTCCCGGGGGAACACCGGGGAGCTGTTTTTT. This chain uses TRBV30 with TRBJ2-2; a weak D match, TRBD2 (5 bases). The CDR3 is 19 amino acids. Germline CDR1 GTSNPN, CDR2 SVGIG (reference sequence). Trimming pared 0 bases from V and 1 base from J, leaving 21 bases between.

DNA for the CDR3: TGTGCCAGTATATGGGCAGGGGGAGTTTCGGGTAGCACTGAAGCTTTCTTT. It specifies CASIWAGGVSGSTEAFF. The gene calls are TRBV19 and TRBJ1-1, with 7 bases lining up with TRBD1. The CDR3 has 17 amino acids. With 7 bases clipped from V and 4 bases from J, the junction kept 18 bases outside the gene matches. Germline values: CDR1 LNHDA, CDR2 SQIVND (reference sequence).

This clone appeared once. V is TRBV9 and J is TRBJ2-1; possibly TRBD2 for D (6 bases). There are 16 residues in the CDR3. The V gene's germline CDR1 is SGDLS and CDR2 YYNGEE. V lost 2 bases to trimming and J lost 5 bases, with 17 bases between them. The CDR3 spells CASSVEGWAVNNEQFF. CDR3 coding DNA: TGTGCCAGCAGCGTGGAGGGCTGGGCTGTTAACAATGAGCAGTTCTTC. Full variable domain (outside the CDR3, taken from reference TRBV9 and TRBJ2-1): DSGVTQTPKHLITATGQRVTLRCSPRSGDLSVYWYQQSLDQGLQFLIQYYNGEERAKGNILERFSAQQFPDLHSELNLSSLELGDSALYFCASSVEGWAVNNEQFFGPGTRLTVL.

V is TRBV5-6 and J is TRBJ2-1; tentatively, D is TRBD1 (6 bases). The V and J ends lost 6 bases and 8 bases respectively, with 21 bases between them. The CDR3 has 15 amino acids. The germline V gene encodes CDR1 SGHDT and CDR2 YYEEEE. As DNA, the CDR3 is TGTGCCAGCACTCCAAGACAGGCCTTTGGGGATGAGCAGTTCTTC. Its translation: CASTPRQAFGDEQFF.

V is TRBV10-3 and J is TRBJ1-5; D is possibly TRBD1 (5 bases). Trimming removed 8 bases from V and 6 bases from J, with 14 bases in between. Germline CDR1 ENHRY, CDR2 SYGVKD. The CDR3 extends over 13 amino acids. In nucleotides, the CDR3 is TGTGCCATCCATCCAGGGCTTGGTCAGCCCCAGCATTTT. Amino acid sequence: CAIHPGLGQPQHF.

The chain recombines TRBV2 with TRBJ1-5; perhaps TRBD1 as D (6 bases). V lost 7 bases to trimming and J lost 6 bases, with 13 bases between them. Germline CDR1 reads SNHLY; CDR2 reads FYNNEI. The CDR3 length is 13 residues. The CDR3 region is CASTTGTGQPQHF. The CDR3 DNA reads as TGTGCCAGCACTACAGGGACGGGTCAGCCCCAGCATTTT.

The V gene is TRBV6-1, the J gene TRBJ2-1, with 7 nucleotides matching TRBD1. The CDR3 has 15 residues. CDR1 is MNHNS, CDR2 SASEGT, per germline. V lost 2 bases to trimming and J lost 5 bases; unmatched junction nucleotides: 6. The CDR3 DNA sequence: TGTGCCAGCAGTGAATGGCAGGGGGTGAACAATGAGCAGTTCTTC. Protein sequence: CASSEWQGVNNEQFF.

The V and J genes are TRBV10-3 and TRBJ2-5; D might be TRBD2 (5 bases). V dropped 4 bases and J dropped 2 bases, with 5 bases sitting between them. The CDR3 has 12 amino acids. Germline CDR1 and CDR2: ENHRY and SYGVKD. The CDR3 protein is CAISGGQETQYF. CDR3 nucleotides: TGTGCCATCAGTGGAGGGCAAGAGACCCAGTACTTC.

V and J are TRBV21-1 and TRBJ2-1; the table's D call TRBD2 went unverified against the DNA. TRBV21-1 is termed a pseudogene. The CDR3 is 14 residues long. CDR3 sequence: CASGSREKYNEQFF. CDR3 DNA sequence: TGTGCCAGCGGGTCACGGGAGAAATACAATGAGCAGTTCTTC.

This clone was detected only once. The V gene is TRBV19, the J gene TRBJ2-1; 13 bases fit TRBD2. J gave up 10 bases and V 5 bases, and 5 bases lay outside the gene matches. There are 14 residues in the CDR3. Germline assignment: CDR1 LNHDA and CDR2 SQIVND (reference sequence). CDR3 region: CASSWGLAGNEQFF. In DNA form, the CDR3 reads TGTGCCAGTAGTTGGGGACTAGCGGGAAACGAGCAGTTCTTC.

The CDR3 nucleotides are TGTGCCAGCAGCTCCGGGACTAGCGGTTACAATGAGCAGTTCTTC. Its translation: CASSSGTSGYNEQFF. The rearrangement links TRBV6-6 to TRBJ2-1; TRBD2 matches 11 bases. Germline V lookup: CDR1 MNHNY, CDR2 SVGAGI (reference sequence). This CDR3 has 15 amino acids. After removal of 6 bases from V and 4 bases from J, the junction contained 5 bases not matched to a gene.

This rearrangement joins TRBV5-1 to TRBJ2-5, with a tentative D call TRBD2 (6 bases). V was trimmed by 2 bases and J by 0 bases, leaving 8 bases between them. The CDR3 loop spans 14 amino acids. CDR1 SGHRS and CDR2 YFSETQ come from the germline V gene. The chain's CDR3 is CASSFGGYQETQYF. The CDR3 DNA sequence: TGCGCCAGCAGCTTTGGGGGGTACCAAGAGACCCAGTACTTC.